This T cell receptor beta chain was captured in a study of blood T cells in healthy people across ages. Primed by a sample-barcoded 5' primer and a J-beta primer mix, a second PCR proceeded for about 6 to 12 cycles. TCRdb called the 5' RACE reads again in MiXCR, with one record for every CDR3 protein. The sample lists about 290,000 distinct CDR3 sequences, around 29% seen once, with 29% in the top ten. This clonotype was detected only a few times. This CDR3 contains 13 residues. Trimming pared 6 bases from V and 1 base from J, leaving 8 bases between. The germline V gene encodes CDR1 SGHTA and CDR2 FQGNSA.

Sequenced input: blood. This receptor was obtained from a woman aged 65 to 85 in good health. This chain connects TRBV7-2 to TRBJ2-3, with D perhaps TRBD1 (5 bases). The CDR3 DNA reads TGTGCCAGCAGGGGGCCGGGCACAGATACGCAGTATTTT. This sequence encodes CASRGPGTDTQYF.